The sequence of this T cell receptor beta chain was determined in a study of vaccination and CD4 T cells after COVID-19. Study summary: Median time from second vaccine dose to sampling was 72 days (14 to 241). Control cultures, each given a CEFX pool, an HIV-1 Nef pool, or no peptide, were included. In culture, cells were exposed to overlapping spike peptides from SARS-CoV-2, HCoV-NL63, HCoV-OC43 and HCoV-229E.

Treatment reported: roughly ten-day PBMC culture with coronavirus spike peptide pools or control peptides (ViraFEST assay). The ViraFEST method relied on peptide pools to expand antigen-specific T cells, followed by TCR sequencing. Cultured CD4+ T-cell DNA underwent Oncomine TCR Beta short-read sequencing. TCRdb independently ran MiXCR on the PCR reads; one entry per CDR3 protein. There are 3,000 to 4,000 distinct CDR3 sequences in the sample; approximately 40% occur only once, and 31% lies in the top ten. This clonotype was detected a few times. What it recognizes is unknown. Trimming took off 7 bases at V and 7 bases at J, with 22 bases between the two ends. The CDR3 length is 15 residues.

Sequenced sample: CD4+ T cells from blood, cultured in vitro. The rearrangement uses TRBV12-3 or TRBV12-4 and TRBJ2-5, with D perhaps assigned TRBD1 or TRBD2 (5 bases each). The TCR sequence derives from a human donor who had recovered from COVID-19. The CDR3 protein is CASTGGTPTHGTQYF. The CDR3 DNA sequence: TGTGCCAGCACGGGTGGGACGCCGACCCACGGGACCCAGTACTTC.